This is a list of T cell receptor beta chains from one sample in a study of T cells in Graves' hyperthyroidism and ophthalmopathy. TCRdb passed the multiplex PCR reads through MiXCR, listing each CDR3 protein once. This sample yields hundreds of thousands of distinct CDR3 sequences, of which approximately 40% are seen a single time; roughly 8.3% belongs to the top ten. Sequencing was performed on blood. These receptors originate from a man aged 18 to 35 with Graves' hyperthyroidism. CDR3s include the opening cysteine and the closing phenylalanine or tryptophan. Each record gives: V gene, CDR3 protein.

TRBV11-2	CASTSESRKETQYF
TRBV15	CATSRVPLSSTGELFF
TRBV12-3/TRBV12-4	CASTDYRDRGRGYTF
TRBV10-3	CASSSGNGNNQPQHF
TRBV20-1	CSASQGPGETQYF
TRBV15	CATNAGISGNTIYF
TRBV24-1	CATSDGGQETQYF
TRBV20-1	CSAREAQGRSEQYF
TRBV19	CASRQRGGQETQYF
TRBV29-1	CSADGDRPYNEQYF
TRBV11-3	CASSYRTGEMNTEAFF
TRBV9	CASSSGAPGELYF
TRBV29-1	CSVGTTLTGELFF
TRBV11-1	CASGWTSGESYEQYF
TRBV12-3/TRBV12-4	CASSFILGDGTEAFF
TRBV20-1	CSATTESSYEQYF
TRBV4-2	CASSQEETGGAGYEQYF
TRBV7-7	CASSILAGGGETQYF
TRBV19	CASSILSEGRNEQYF
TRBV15	CATSSDSPREQFF
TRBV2	CASSEAGVNYGYTF
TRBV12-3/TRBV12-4	CASSSPGGAIYEQYF
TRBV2	CASSEELARETQYF